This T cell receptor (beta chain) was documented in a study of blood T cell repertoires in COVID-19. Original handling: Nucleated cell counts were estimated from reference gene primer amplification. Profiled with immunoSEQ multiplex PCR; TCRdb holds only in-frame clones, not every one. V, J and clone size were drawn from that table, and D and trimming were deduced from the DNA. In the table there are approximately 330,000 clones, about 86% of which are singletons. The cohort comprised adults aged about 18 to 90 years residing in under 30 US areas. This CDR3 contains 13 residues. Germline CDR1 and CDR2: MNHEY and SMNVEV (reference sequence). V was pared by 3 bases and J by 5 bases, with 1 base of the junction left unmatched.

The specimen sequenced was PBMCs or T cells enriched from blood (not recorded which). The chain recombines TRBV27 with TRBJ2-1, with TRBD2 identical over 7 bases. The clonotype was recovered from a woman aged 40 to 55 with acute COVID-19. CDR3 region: CASSFAGDNEQFF. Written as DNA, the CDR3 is TGTGCCAGCAGTTTTGCGGGGGACAATGAGCAGTTCTTC.